These T cell receptor beta chains were read from a single sample in a study of cytomegalovirus exposure and HLA in healthy donors. Assay used: immunoSEQ multiplex PCR; TCRdb lists only in-frame clones, some missing. The table includes 200,000 to 250,000 clones, 76% detected once. Material: PBMCs. The receptors shown here come from a man between 18 and 35 years old in good health and CMV-seronegative. CDR3s include the opening cysteine and the closing phenylalanine or tryptophan. Fields, in order: CDR3 length, J gene, D gene, clone size, V gene, CDR3 DNA, CDR3 protein. The D gene is left open where the match is weak. A row's size may be missing; if present it is once, few, many or a size class.

length: 14
J: TRBJ1-2
D: NA
size: NA
V: TRBV29-1
DNA: TGCAGCGTTGAGGGAGCAGAAACTAACTATGGCTACACCTTC
CDR3: CSVEGAETNYGYTF

length: 13
J: TRBJ1-1
D: NA
size: NA
V: TRBV5-4
DNA: TGTGCCAGCAGTCACAGGAAGAACACTGAAGCTTTCTTT
CDR3: CASSHRKNTEAFF

length: 13
J: TRBJ1-5
D: TRBD1
size: NA
V: TRBV7-9
DNA: TGTGCCAGCAGCAAAGGACAGGGACAGCCCCAGCATTTT
CDR3: CASSKGQGQPQHF

length: 12
J: TRBJ2-7
D: NA
size: NA
V: TRBV28
DNA: TGTGCCAGCGCTGGCAATCCAAACGAGCAGTACTTC
CDR3: CASAGNPNEQYF

length: 13
J: TRBJ2-7
D: NA
size: NA
V: TRBV7-9
DNA: TGTGCCAGCAGCTTCGGCGGGGGCGGGGAGCAGTACTTC
CDR3: CASSFGGGGEQYF

length: 18
J: TRBJ1-5
D: NA
size: NA
V: TRBV7-8
DNA: TGTGCCAGCAGTGCAGGATCGATCCTTACATATAGCAATCAGCCCCAGCATTTT
CDR3: CASSAGSILTYSNQPQHF

length: 14
J: TRBJ2-7
D: NA
size: NA
V: TRBV7-9
DNA: TGTGCCAGCAGCCCGGGGGTCAACGAGGGGGAGCAGTACTTC
CDR3: CASSPGVNEGEQYF

length: 12
J: TRBJ1-3
D: NA
size: few
V: TRBV9
DNA: TGTGCCAGCAGCCCAGCTGGAAACACCATATATTTT
CDR3: CASSPAGNTIYF

length: 13
J: TRBJ1-2
D: NA
size: NA
V: TRBV6-1
DNA: TGTGCCAGCAGAACGGACAGTAACTATGGCTACACCTTC
CDR3: CASRTDSNYGYTF

length: 15
J: TRBJ1-5
D: NA
size: once
V: TRBV28
DNA: TGTGCCAGCAGTCCAACGGACAGATTTAATCAGCCCCAGCATTTT
CDR3: CASSPTDRFNQPQHF

length: 18
J: TRBJ1-3
D: NA
size: once
V: TRBV21-1
DNA: TGTGCCAGCAGCAAAGAGGAACTACAACGGTCGAGAGGAAACACCATATATTTT
CDR3: CASSKEELQRSRGNTIYF

length: 10
J: TRBJ1-1
D: TRBD1
size: many
V: TRBV6-1
DNA: TGTGCCAGCAGGGGACAGCAAGCTTTCTTT
CDR3: CASRGQQAFF

length: 16
J: TRBJ1-1
D: NA
size: NA
V: TRBV18
DNA: TGTGCCAGCTCACCACTAGAGGCAGGGTTAAACACTGAAGCTTTCTTT
CDR3: CASSPLEAGLNTEAFF

length: 14
J: TRBJ2-7
D: NA
size: once
V: TRBV7-9
DNA: TGTGCCAGCAGCGCGGCGCGCGGAGAGTACGAGCAGTACTTC
CDR3: CASSAARGEYEQYF

length: 16
J: TRBJ2-2
D: TRBD1
size: NA
V: TRBV6-5
DNA: TGTGCCAGCAGTTACTCGAGACGGACAGGGGCCGGGGAGCTGTTTTTT
CDR3: CASSYSRRTGAGELFF

length: 14
J: TRBJ1-6
D: TRBD1
size: NA
V: TRBV28
DNA: TGTGCCAGCAGTCCCGGACAGGAGAATTCACCCCTCCACTTT
CDR3: CASSPGQENSPLHF

length: 14
J: TRBJ2-2
D: TRBD1
size: once
V: TRBV5-1
DNA: TGCGCCAGCAGTAGACAGGGGGGAACCGGGGAGCTGTTTTTT
CDR3: CASSRQGGTGELFF

length: 14
J: TRBJ2-7
D: NA
size: NA
V: TRBV18
DNA: TGTGCCAGCTCACCACGGTCGGGGGGCTGGGAGCAGTACTTC
CDR3: CASSPRSGGWEQYF

length: 14
J: TRBJ1-4
D: NA
size: NA
V: TRBV2
DNA: TGTGCCAGCAGTCGAGAGACAGTGGGGGAAAAACTGTTTTTT
CDR3: CASSRETVGEKLFF

length: 17
J: TRBJ2-5
D: TRBD2
size: NA
V: TRBV7-9
DNA: TGTGCCAGCAGCACGCCGGTTAGCGGGCGAGCCCAAGAGACCCAGTACTTC
CDR3: CASSTPVSGRAQETQYF

length: 18
J: TRBJ2-1
D: TRBD1
size: once
V: TRBV13
DNA: TGTGCCAGCAGCGCTGCACTCCCGGGACAGGGCTCCTACAATGAGCAGTTCTTC
CDR3: CASSAALPGQGSYNEQFF

length: 15
J: TRBJ2-3
D: TRBD2
size: NA
V: TRBV18
DNA: TGTGCCAGCTCACCACCTATGCTAGCGGGAGATACGCAGTATTTT
CDR3: CASSPPMLAGDTQYF

length: 12
J: TRBJ1-1
D: NA
size: NA
V: TRBV2
DNA: TGTGCCAGCAGTGGGGCCTCGAAAATTCTTTTCTTT
CDR3: CASSGASKILFF

length: 16
J: TRBJ2-1
D: TRBD1
size: NA
V: TRBV7-9
DNA: TGTTCCAGCAGCCGCACGGGACAGGGGTCCTACAATGAGCAGTTCTTC
CDR3: CSSSRTGQGSYNEQFF

length: 18
J: TRBJ2-1
D: NA
size: NA
V: TRBV6-8
DNA: TGTGCCAGCAGTGACTTGACTAAGGGGCGGGGAGCCTACAATGAGCAGTTCTTC
CDR3: CASSDLTKGRGAYNEQFF

length: 15
J: TRBJ2-7
D: TRBD2
size: NA
V: TRBV2
DNA: TGTGCCAGCAGTGAAGGGATAGCGGGGGACTACGAGCAGTACTTC
CDR3: CASSEGIAGDYEQYF

length: 16
J: TRBJ2-1
D: TRBD1
size: NA
V: TRBV12-5
DNA: TGTGCTAGTGGAAAACCGGGACAGGGATCCTACAATGAGCAGTTCTTC
CDR3: CASGKPGQGSYNEQFF

length: 15
J: TRBJ2-2
D: TRBD1
size: NA
V: TRBV7-8
DNA: TGTGCCAGCAGCTGGACAGGGGCGAACACCGGGGAGCTGTTTTTT
CDR3: CASSWTGANTGELFF

length: 15
J: TRBJ1-2
D: TRBD1
size: NA
V: TRBV11-2
DNA: TGTGCCAGCAGCAGAAACCAAGGACAGGGCAGTGGCTACACCTTC
CDR3: CASSRNQGQGSGYTF

length: 15
J: TRBJ2-1
D: NA
size: NA
V: TRBV4-1
DNA: TGCGCCAGCAGCCCCCCGGGAACACGAAACAATGAGCAGTTCTTC
CDR3: CASSPPGTRNNEQFF

length: 13
J: TRBJ2-7
D: NA
size: NA
V: TRBV2
DNA: TGTGCCAGCAGGGTCATAGGGAGCTACGAGCAGTACTTC
CDR3: CASRVIGSYEQYF

length: 16
J: TRBJ2-1
D: NA
size: NA
V: TRBV4-1
DNA: TGCGCCAGCAGCCAAGCTCAGGGGCGGATCTACAATGAGCAGTTCTTC
CDR3: CASSQAQGRIYNEQFF

length: 13
J: TRBJ2-5
D: TRBD2
size: NA
V: TRBV7-8
DNA: TGTGCCAGCAGCTTAGTTTCCACTAGCGGGTCGAACTTC
CDR3: CASSLVSTSGSNF

length: 16
J: TRBJ1-1
D: NA
size: NA
V: TRBV5-4
DNA: TGTGCCAGCAGCTTACGACGAGGTCTCTTGAACACTGAAGCTTTCTTT
CDR3: CASSLRRGLLNTEAFF

length: 15
J: TRBJ2-2
D: NA
size: NA
V: TRBV2
DNA: TGTGCCAGCAGTGAAGTCCAGGGTGACGCCGGGGAGCTGTTTTTT
CDR3: CASSEVQGDAGELFF

length: 13
J: TRBJ1-2
D: TRBD1
size: NA
V: TRBV2
DNA: TGTGCCAGCAGTGAAAGGGACAGCTATGGCTACACCTTC
CDR3: CASSERDSYGYTF

length: 17
J: TRBJ1-2
D: TRBD1
size: NA
V: TRBV27
DNA: TGTGCCAGCAGTTCCGTACCCGGGACAGGGGGCGCCCATGGCTACACCTTC
CDR3: CASSSVPGTGGAHGYTF

length: 16
J: TRBJ2-7
D: TRBD1
size: NA
V: TRBV5-1
DNA: TGCGCCAGCAGCTCGACTACCGGGACAGGGTCCTACGAGCAGTACTTC
CDR3: CASSSTTGTGSYEQYF

length: 15
J: TRBJ2-7
D: TRBD2
size: NA
V: TRBV4-2
DNA: TGTGCCAGCAGCCAAGAAGCGGGAGGGATCTACGAGCAGTACTTC
CDR3: CASSQEAGGIYEQYF